This record looks at one T cell receptor (beta chain) sequence and its context. V lost 3 bases, J lost 7 bases, and 6 bases stayed unmatched. In germline, CDR1 is GTSNPN, CDR2 SVGIG (reference sequence). The CDR3 runs 13 residues. Original processing notes: Reference gene primer amplification gave estimated nucleated cell counts. Some clones are missing from TCRdb's copy, which holds only in-frame ones; the method was immunoSEQ multiplex PCR. V, J and clone size are taken as reported in that table, and D and trimming were inferred from the DNA itself. Of about 23,000 clones in the sample, over 75% were seen once. The entry originates in a study of blood T cell repertoires in COVID-19. Study background: PBMCs, B-cell-depleted T cells, or T cells were the source of the cDNA or gDNA that made up the material.

The sequenced material came from peripheral blood. V gene TRBV30 combines with J gene TRBJ1-5; 7 bases are shared with TRBD1. The sequence came from a woman older than 75 with acute or convalescent COVID-19. The CDR3 nucleotides are TGTGCCTGGAGCCTGGGACAGCCACAGCCCCAGCATTTT. The encoded protein is CAWSLGQPQPQHF.